This TCR beta chain was captured by sequencing in a study of blood T cell repertoires in COVID-19. Study at large: The United States, Italy and Spain supplied acute and convalescent COVID-19 samples. Sources were T cells, B-cell-depleted T cells, or PBMCs; the material itself was cDNA or gDNA.

Seattle enrolled patients during active infection and tracked them longitudinally. Original data processing: Cell counts per sample came from amplifying reference gene primers. Data came from immunoSEQ multiplex PCR; TCRdb stores just in-frame clones and leaves some out. Clone size and the V and J calls come from that table; the DNA yielded D and trimming. The sample carries more than 95,000 clones, 65% to 85% recorded once. The CDR3 has 15 amino acids. Germline V CDR1 and CDR2: SGHTA, FQGNSA. J was trimmed by 7 bases and V by 5 bases; bases with no gene match: 9. The TCR comes from a man younger than 45 with COVID-19, enrolled during active disease. The sample consisted of peripheral blood. This chain uses TRBV7-2 with TRBJ1-5, with 9 bases matching TRBD1. CDR3 DNA: TGTGCCAGCAGCCCGCAACAGGGGGCGGGCCAGCCCCAGCATTTT. It is translated as CASSPQQGAGQPQHF.